These 22 T cell receptor beta chains originate from one sample sequenced in a study of regulatory T cells. Study results and caveats: In CD3G-deficient patients, conventional CD4+ T cells were enriched for hydrophobic CDR3 residues at positions 6 and 7.

Which antigens these TCRs recognize remains unknown. The primer mix had 52 TRBV and 13 TRBJ primers. Method: immunoSEQ multiplex PCR; TCRdb's copy keeps in-frame clones and lacks some. The profile shows over 35,000 clones, about nine tenths of them singletons. The sequenced material came from conventional CD4+ T cells sorted from blood. Receptors were obtained from a person under 35 with CD3G deficiency.

About this clone itself: Other nucleotide sequences from this sample produce the same CDR3. The V gene is TRBV6-1, the J gene TRBJ1-1, with a tentative D call TRBD1 (5 bases). Germline CDR1 is MNHNS and CDR2 is SASEGT. V lost 1 base and J 5 bases, leaving 5 bases between the germline ends. There are 12 residues in the CDR3. The CDR3 DNA is TGTGCCAGCAGTGAAGGGGGGACTGAAGCTTTCTTT. Its protein is CASSEGGTEAFF.

This chain connects TRBV7-9 to TRBJ1-3, with 7 bases matching TRBD1. Trimming at V came to 1 base and at J to 8 bases, leaving 2 bases not matched to a gene. CDR3 length: 13 residues. Per the germline V gene, CDR1 is SEHNR and CDR2 is FQNEAQ (reference sequence). Here the CDR3 reads CASSLEGAYTIYF. For the CDR3, the DNA is TGTGCCAGCAGCTTAGAGGGGGCCTACACCATATATTTT.

This chain joins TRBV28 and TRBJ2-3; 7 bases fit TRBD2. J gave up 1 base and V 4 bases, and 5 bases lay outside the gene matches. The V gene's germline CDR1 is MDHEN and CDR2 SYDVKM. The CDR3 covers 15 residues. CDR3 protein: CASSYTGGGTDTQYF. DNA of the CDR3: TGTGCCAGCAGTTATACGGGAGGCGGCACAGATACGCAGTATTTT.

The chain has TRBV28 and TRBJ2-4, with 10 bases matching TRBD1. V gave up 5 bases and J gave up 9 bases; unmatched junction bases: 16. The CDR3 has 17 amino acids. Germline V CDR1 and CDR2: MDHEN, SYDVKM. The CDR3 region is CASSAPNRQGARTIQYF. In nucleotides, the CDR3 is TGTGCCAGCAGTGCCCCAAACCGACAGGGGGCGAGGACCATTCAGTACTTC.

J is TRBJ2-7 and V is TRBV28; D not certain. Per the germline V gene, CDR1 is MDHEN and CDR2 is SYDVKM. Trimming cost V 3 bases and J 1 base, with 7 bases left between them. The CDR3 is 13 residues long. This CDR3 is CASSLDGSYEQYF. The CDR3 DNA follows: TGTGCCAGCAGTTTGGACGGTTCCTACGAGCAGTACTTC. Together with reference TRBV28 and TRBJ2-7, the CDR3 gives the full variable domain: DVKVTQSSRYLVKRTGEKVFLECVQDMDHENMFWYRQDPGLGLRLIYFSYDVKMKEKGDIPEGYSVSREKKERFSLILESASTNQTSMYLCASSLDGSYEQYFGPGTRLTVT.

The V gene is TRBV6-1, the J gene TRBJ2-7, with unresolved D. V lost 1 base, J lost 2 bases, and 9 bases lay in between. Germline V lookup: CDR1 MNHNS, CDR2 SASEGT. The CDR3 runs to 14 residues. CDR3 bases: TGTGCCAGCAGTGAAGGGCCCTTCCCCTACGAGCAGTACTTC. Translation: CASSEGPFPYEQYF.

V gene TRBV11-2 combines with J gene TRBJ1-1, with D possibly matching TRBD1 (5 bases). V lost 3 bases and J 0 bases, leaving 8 bases between the germline ends. The CDR3 extends over 14 amino acids. Germline CDR1 and CDR2: SGHAT and FQNNGV. The CDR3 protein is CASSFGTVNTEAFF. Here the CDR3 DNA reads TGTGCCAGCAGCTTCGGGACGGTGAACACTGAAGCTTTCTTT. The whole variable domain, remainder taken from reference TRBV11-2 and TRBJ1-1, is EAGVAQSPRYKIIEKRQSVAFWCNPISGHATLYWYQQILGQGPKLLIQFQNNGVVDDSQLPKDRFSAERLKGVDSTLKIQPAKLEDSAVYLCASSFGTVNTEAFFGQGTRLTVV.

The CDR3 DNA reads as TGCGCCAGCAGCTTGTCAGGGGGCAGGAACACTGAAGCTTTCTTT. Translation: CASSLSGGRNTEAFF. The chain is built from TRBV5-1 and TRBJ1-1; TRBD1 matches 8 bases. Unmatched junction bases numbered 3, after V lost 1 base and J lost 1 base. The germline gives CDR1 SGHRS, CDR2 YFSETQ. The CDR3 is 15 amino acids.

The V and J genes are TRBV28 and TRBJ2-7; TRBD1 agrees at 8 bases. J was trimmed by 4 bases and V by 4 bases; bases with no gene match: 6. CDR1 is MDHEN, CDR2 SYDVKM, per germline. The CDR3 totals 14 residues. CDR3: CASSSPGQVYEQYF. CDR3 DNA: TGTGCCAGCAGTTCTCCGGGACAGGTTTACGAGCAGTACTTC.

V usage is TRBV7-8 and J usage is TRBJ2-7, with D unresolved. The germline CDR1 and CDR2 sequences are SGHVS and FQNEAQ. The V end was cut by 5 bases, the J end by 7 bases, with 18 bases between. This CDR3 has 14 amino acids. This chain's CDR3 is CASSHLNPTGEQYF. The CDR3 DNA is TGTGCCAGCAGCCACTTAAACCCTACCGGGGAGCAGTACTTC.

In its sample, this clone was seen a few times. The V and J genes are TRBV19 and TRBJ2-7, with 8 bases that match TRBD1. There are 15 residues in the CDR3. Germline V gene lookup returns CDR1 LNHDA and CDR2 SQIVND (reference sequence). V was clipped by 6 bases and J by 6 bases; unmatched bases: 13. The CDR3 loop reads CASRPHSGQGGEQYF. CDR3 nucleotide sequence: TGTGCCAGTAGACCCCATTCCGGACAGGGTGGCGAGCAGTACTTC.

This chain joins TRBV30 and TRBJ1-4; D perhaps matches TRBD1 (5 bases). Germline V gene sequence: CDR1 GTSNPN, CDR2 SVGIG (reference sequence). V lost 3 bases and J lost 0, with 14 bases in between. CDR3 length equals 16 residues. CDR3 region: CAWRGRGSPTNEKLFF. CDR3 nucleotide sequence: TGTGCCTGGAGAGGAAGGGGTTCACCAACTAATGAAAAACTGTTTTTT.

The J gene is TRBJ1-2, the V gene TRBV6-6; a weak D match, TRBD1 (6 bases). This CDR3 contains 13 residues. The V end was cut by 4 bases, the J end by 6 bases, with 12 bases between. Germline loops: CDR1 MNHNY, CDR2 SVGAGI (reference sequence). For the CDR3, the DNA is TGTGCCAGCAGTTTATCCGACAGGCATGGCTACACCTTC. Its protein product is CASSLSDRHGYTF.

The J gene is TRBJ2-7, the V gene TRBV11-2, with D perhaps assigned TRBD1 or TRBD2 (6 bases each). Per germline, CDR1 SGHAT and CDR2 FQNNGV. The V end lost 0 bases, the J end lost 7 bases, and 13 bases lay between the germline ends. The length of the CDR3 is 14 residues. The DNA for the CDR3 is TGTGCCAGCAGCTTAGATAGGGGGGTTGGGGAGCAGTACTTC. As protein: CASSLDRGVGEQYF.

The rearrangement joins TRBV7-9 to TRBJ2-3; possibly TRBD2 for D (5 bases). CDR1 and CDR2 from the germline V gene are SEHNR and FQNEAQ (reference sequence). Deletions cut 3 bases from V and 4 bases from J, with 11 bases between. This CDR3 is 14 amino acids long. CDR3 sequence reads: CASSFTIGADTQYF. The CDR3 region has the DNA TGTGCCAGCAGCTTTACAATCGGGGCAGATACGCAGTATTTT. Based on the CDR3 plus reference TRBV7-9 and TRBJ2-3, the full variable domain is DTGVSQNPRHKITKRGQNVTFRCDPISEHNRLYWYRQTLGQGPEFLTYFQNEAQLEKSRLLSDRFSAERPKGSFSTLEIQRTEQGDSAMYLCASSFTIGADTQYFGPGTRLTVL.

This rearrangement joins TRBV27 to TRBJ2-3; D call uncertain. This CDR3 is built from 17 residues. Germline V gene lookup returns CDR1 MNHEY and CDR2 SMNVEV (reference sequence). Trimming cost V 10 bases and J 6 bases, with 29 bases left between them. The CDR3 DNA reads as TGTGCCACCCCGCTTAGGTGGTTCCCCTCCGAAGTGGATACGCAGTATTTT. It encodes CATPLRWFPSEVDTQYF.

The gene calls are TRBV21-1 and TRBJ2-7. TRBV21-1 corresponds to a pseudogene. CDR3 length: 14 residues. DNA of the CDR3: TGTGCCAGCACGCTACTTAGGTGGGGCTACGAGCAGTACTTC. This translates into CASTLLRWGYEQYF.

The chain couples TRBV5-6 to TRBJ2-3; 10 nucleotides match TRBD2. The CDR3 loop spans 16 amino acids. Trimming took 0 bases from V and 1 from J; bases not matched to a gene: 2. Germline V gives CDR1 SGHDT, CDR2 YYEEEE. The CDR3 DNA reads TGTGCCAGCAGCTTGGCCGGGACTAGCGGCACAGATACGCAGTATTTT. The encoded protein is CASSLAGTSGTDTQYF. The variable domain in full, with the rest retrieved from reference TRBV5-6 and TRBJ2-3, is DAGVTQSPTHLIKTRGQQVTLRCSPKSGHDTVSWYQQALGQGPQFIFQYYEEEERQRGNFPDRFSGHQFPNYSSELNVNALLLGDSALYLCASSLAGTSGTDTQYFGPGTRLTVL.

The rearrangement uses TRBV6-1 and TRBJ1-1; weak D call: TRBD1 (6 bases). Trimming cost V 6 bases and J 5 bases, with 7 bases left between them. The CDR3 length is 11 residues. Germline CDR1 MNHNS, CDR2 SASEGT. CDR3 bases: TGTGCCAGCAGGAGGGGGACTGAAGCTTTCTTT. Protein product: CASRRGTEAFF.

The gene calls are TRBV5-1 and TRBJ2-1; 10 nucleotides match TRBD1. Germline CDR1 SGHRS, CDR2 YFSETQ. The trim removed 4 bases at V and 9 bases at J, leaving 4 bases unmatched. This CDR3 contains 13 residues. The CDR3 nucleotides read TGCGCCAGCAGCCCCGGACAGGGGGGTGAGCAGTTCTTC. As protein: CASSPGQGGEQFF.

The V and J genes are TRBV19 and TRBJ2-2; D is undetermined. Between the trimmed V and J ends, which lost 6 bases and 4 bases, there was a span of 12 bases. Germline loops: CDR1 LNHDA, CDR2 SQIVND (reference sequence). The CDR3 runs to 14 residues. CDR3 in amino acids: CASRSAVGTGELFF. DNA of the CDR3: TGTGCCAGTAGGTCAGCCGTAGGCACCGGGGAGCTGTTTTTT.

This chain connects TRBV6-6 to TRBJ2-7; no clear D. This CDR3 is 14 amino acids long. Trimming removed 4 bases at V and 0 bases at J, with 10 bases between. Germline CDR1 reads MNHNY; CDR2 reads SVGAGI (reference sequence). In DNA, the CDR3 is TGTGCCAGCAGTTGGGGTTGGAGCTCCTACGAGCAGTACTTC. Its translation: CASSWGWSSYEQYF.